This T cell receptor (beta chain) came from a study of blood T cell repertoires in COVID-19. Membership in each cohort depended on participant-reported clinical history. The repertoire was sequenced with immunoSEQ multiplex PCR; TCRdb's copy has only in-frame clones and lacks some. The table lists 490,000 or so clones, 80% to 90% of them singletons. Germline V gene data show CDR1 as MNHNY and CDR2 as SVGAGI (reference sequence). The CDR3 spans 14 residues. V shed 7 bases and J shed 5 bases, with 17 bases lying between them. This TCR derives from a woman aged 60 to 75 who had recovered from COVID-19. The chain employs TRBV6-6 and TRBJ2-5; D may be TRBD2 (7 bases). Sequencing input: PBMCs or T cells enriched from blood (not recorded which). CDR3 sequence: CASNWGGLGETQYF. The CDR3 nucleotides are TGTGCCAGCAATTGGGGGGGCCTGGGGGAGACCCAGTACTTC.